The present T cell receptor (beta chain) was sequenced within a study of cytomegalovirus exposure and HLA in healthy donors. About the research overall: Approximately 190 million T cells yielded some 120 million unique TCR beta sequences in earlier analysis.

13 Jbeta primers and 60 Vbeta primers were used for the PCR. Using immunoSEQ multiplex PCR, the repertoire was profiled, and TCRdb retains in-frame clones only, with some absent. Seen here are 150,000 to 200,000 clones, about 80% observed once, and the top ten hold over 12%. Per germline, CDR1 SGHAT and CDR2 FQNNGV. V was clipped by 5 bases and J by 4 bases; unmatched bases: 2. This CDR3 spans 13 amino acids. Study conclusions and caveats: Association of a missense DCLRE1C variant with TCR beta V- and J-gene trimming was reported in a later analysis. TCR beta sequences reportedly predicted most subjects' HLA-A and HLA-B alleles accurately.

A remark on this clone: The antigen remains unidentified.

The sequenced sample was PBMCs. The receptor comes from a man in his fifties in good health and CMV-seropositive. The rearrangement links TRBV11-2 to TRBJ1-2; 9 bases fit TRBD1. The CDR3: CASSPDRGYGYTF. The CDR3 nucleotides are TGTGCCAGCAGCCCGGACAGGGGCTATGGCTACACCTTC.